This TCR beta chain comes out of a study of shared clonotypes between healthy human individuals. J gave up 4 bases and V 5 bases, and 8 bases lay outside the gene matches. Germline CDR1 SNHLY, CDR2 FYNNEI. CDR3 size: 15 residues. Per the original methods: ImmunoSEQ yielded junction-only sequences lacking quality scores, so filtering differed. Data came from immunoSEQ multiplex PCR; TCRdb stores just in-frame clones and leaves some out. The V and J calls and clone size were taken over from that table, and D and trimming were inferred from the DNA. The table has 740,000 or so clones, roughly 72% seen once.

This TCR was sampled from a woman aged 25 to 39 in good health. The sequencing input was memory CD4+ T cells sorted from blood. Subset: CD45RA-negative fraction. V and J are TRBV2 and TRBJ2-5; 9 nucleotides match TRBD1. CDR3 in amino acids: CASSKDRGLGETQYF. CDR3 bases: TGTGCCAGCAGTAAGGACAGGGGCTTGGGAGAGACCCAGTACTTC.